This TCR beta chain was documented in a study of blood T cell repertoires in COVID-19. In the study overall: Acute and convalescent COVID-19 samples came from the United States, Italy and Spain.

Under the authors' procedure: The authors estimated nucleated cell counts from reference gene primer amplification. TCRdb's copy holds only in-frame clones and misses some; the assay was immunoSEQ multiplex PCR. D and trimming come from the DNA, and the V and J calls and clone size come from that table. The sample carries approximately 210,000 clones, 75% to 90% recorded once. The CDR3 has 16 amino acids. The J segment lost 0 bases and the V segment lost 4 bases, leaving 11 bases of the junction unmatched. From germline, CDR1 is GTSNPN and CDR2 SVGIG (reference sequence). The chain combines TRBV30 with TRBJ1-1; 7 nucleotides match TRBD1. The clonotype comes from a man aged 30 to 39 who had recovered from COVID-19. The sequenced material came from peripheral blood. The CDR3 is CAWKWSTGRLNTEAFF. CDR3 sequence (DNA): TGTGCCTGGAAGTGGTCGACAGGGAGGCTGAACACTGAAGCTTTCTTT.